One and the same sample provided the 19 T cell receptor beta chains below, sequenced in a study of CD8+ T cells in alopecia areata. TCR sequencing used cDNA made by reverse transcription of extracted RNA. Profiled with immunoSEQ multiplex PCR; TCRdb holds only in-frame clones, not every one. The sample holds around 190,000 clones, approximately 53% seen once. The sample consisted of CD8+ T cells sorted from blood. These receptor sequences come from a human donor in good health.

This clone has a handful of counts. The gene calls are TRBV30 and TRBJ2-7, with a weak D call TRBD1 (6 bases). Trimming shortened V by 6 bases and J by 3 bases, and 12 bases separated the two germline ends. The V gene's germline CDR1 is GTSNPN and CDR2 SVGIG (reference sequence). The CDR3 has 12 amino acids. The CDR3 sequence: CACYRAHYEQYF. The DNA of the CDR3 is TGTGCCTGCTACAGGGCGCACTACGAGCAGTACTTC. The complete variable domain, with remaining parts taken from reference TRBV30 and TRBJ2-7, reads SQTIHQWPATLVQPVGSPLSLECTVEGTSNPNLYWYRQAAGRGLQLLFYSVGIGQISSEVPQNLSASRPQDRQFILSSKKLLLSDSGFYLCACYRAHYEQYFGPGTRLTVT.

CDR3 coding DNA: TGTGCCAGCAGCTTAGGGACAGGGAACACTGAAGCTTTCTTT. Its protein product is CASSLGTGNTEAFF. This chain uses TRBV7-6 with TRBJ1-1, with TRBD1 matching over 7 bases. This CDR3 has 14 residues. J was trimmed by 1 base and V by 1 base; bases with no gene match: 0. Germline V gives CDR1 SGHVS, CDR2 FNYEAQ.

The CDR3 protein is CASSDWGGNQPQHF. The CDR3 nucleotides are TGTGCCAGCAGTGACTGGGGAGGCAATCAGCCCCAGCATTTT. The chain carries TRBV25-1 and TRBJ1-5, with D uncertain. Trimming pared 3 bases from V and 2 bases from J, leaving 8 bases between. The germline V gene encodes CDR1 MGHDK and CDR2 SYGVNS. CDR3 length: 14 amino acids.

The CDR3 loop reads CAWSVLGTQYF. The CDR3 nucleotides read TGTGCCTGGAGTGTACTGGGGACCCAGTACTTC. The genes are TRBV30 and TRBJ2-5; D is unclear. V lost 0 bases, J lost 7 bases, and 6 bases lay in between. CDR1 and CDR2 from the germline V gene are GTSNPN and SVGIG (reference sequence). This CDR3 spans 11 amino acids.

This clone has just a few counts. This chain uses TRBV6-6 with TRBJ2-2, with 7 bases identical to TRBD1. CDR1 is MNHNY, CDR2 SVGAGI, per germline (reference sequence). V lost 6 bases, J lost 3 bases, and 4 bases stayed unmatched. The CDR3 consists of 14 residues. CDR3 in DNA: TGTGCCAGCAGACCAGGACAGGACACCGGGGAGCTGTTTTTT. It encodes CASRPGQDTGELFF.

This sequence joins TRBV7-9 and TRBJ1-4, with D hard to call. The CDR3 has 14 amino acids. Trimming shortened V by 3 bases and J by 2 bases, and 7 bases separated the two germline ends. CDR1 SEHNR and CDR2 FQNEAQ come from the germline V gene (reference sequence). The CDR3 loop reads CASSLAQTNEKLFF. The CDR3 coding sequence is TGTGCCAGCAGCTTGGCGCAGACTAATGAAAAACTGTTTTTT.

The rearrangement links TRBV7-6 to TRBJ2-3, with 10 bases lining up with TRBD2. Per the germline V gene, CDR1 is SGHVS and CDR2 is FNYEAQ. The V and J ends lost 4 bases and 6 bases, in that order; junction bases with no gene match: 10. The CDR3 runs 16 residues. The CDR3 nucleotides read TGTGCCAGCAGCTCCCTACTAGCGGGGACCGCGGATACGCAGTATTTT. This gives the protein CASSSLLAGTADTQYF.

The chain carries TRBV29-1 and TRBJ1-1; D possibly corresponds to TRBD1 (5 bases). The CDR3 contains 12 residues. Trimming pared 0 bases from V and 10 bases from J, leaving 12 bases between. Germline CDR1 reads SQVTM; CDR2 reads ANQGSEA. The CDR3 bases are TGCAGCGTTGAAGAACAGGACGGAGGAGCTTTCTTT. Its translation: CSVEEQDGGAFF. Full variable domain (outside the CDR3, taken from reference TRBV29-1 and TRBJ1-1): SAVISQKPSRDICQRGTSLTIQCQVDSQVTMMFWYRQQPGQSLTLIATANQGSEATYESGFVIDKFPISRPNLTFSTLTVSNMSPEDSSIYLCSVEEQDGGAFFGQGTRLTVV.

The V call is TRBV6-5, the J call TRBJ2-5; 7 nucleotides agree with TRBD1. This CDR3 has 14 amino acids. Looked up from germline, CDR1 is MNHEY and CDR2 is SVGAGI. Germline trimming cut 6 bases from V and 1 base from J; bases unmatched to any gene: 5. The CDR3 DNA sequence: TGTGCCAGCAGATCGGGACAGTTCCAAGAGACCCAGTACTTC. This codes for CASRSGQFQETQYF.

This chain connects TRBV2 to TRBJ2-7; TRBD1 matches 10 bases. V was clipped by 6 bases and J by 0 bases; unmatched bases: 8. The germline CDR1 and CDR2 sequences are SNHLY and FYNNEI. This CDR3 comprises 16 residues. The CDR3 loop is CASRPGQGPNSYEQYF. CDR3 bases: TGTGCCAGCAGGCCGGGACAGGGGCCGAACTCCTACGAGCAGTACTTC.

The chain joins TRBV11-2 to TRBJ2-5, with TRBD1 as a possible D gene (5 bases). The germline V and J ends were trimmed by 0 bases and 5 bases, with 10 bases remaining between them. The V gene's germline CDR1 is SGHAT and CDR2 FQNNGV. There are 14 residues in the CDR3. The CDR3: CASSLDFQGETQYF. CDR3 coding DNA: TGTGCCAGCAGCTTAGATTTCCAGGGCGAGACCCAGTACTTC.

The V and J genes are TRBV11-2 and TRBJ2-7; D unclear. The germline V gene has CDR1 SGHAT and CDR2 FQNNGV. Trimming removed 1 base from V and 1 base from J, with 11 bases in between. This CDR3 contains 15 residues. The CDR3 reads CASSLVGLLSYEQYF. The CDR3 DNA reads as TGTGCCAGCAGCTTAGTAGGCCTGCTTTCCTACGAGCAGTACTTC.

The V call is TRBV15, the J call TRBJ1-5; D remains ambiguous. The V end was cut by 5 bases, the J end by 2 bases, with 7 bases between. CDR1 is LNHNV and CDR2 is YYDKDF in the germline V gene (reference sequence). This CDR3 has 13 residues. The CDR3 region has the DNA TGTGCCACCAGCTTGGCGGGCAATCAGCCCCAGCATTTT. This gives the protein CATSLAGNQPQHF.

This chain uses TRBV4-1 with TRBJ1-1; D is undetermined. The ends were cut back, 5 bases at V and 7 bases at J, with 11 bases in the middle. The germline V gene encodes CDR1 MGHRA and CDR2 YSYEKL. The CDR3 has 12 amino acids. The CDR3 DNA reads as TGCGCCAGCAGCGAACCCGACGGTGAAGCTTTCTTT. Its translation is CASSEPDGEAFF.

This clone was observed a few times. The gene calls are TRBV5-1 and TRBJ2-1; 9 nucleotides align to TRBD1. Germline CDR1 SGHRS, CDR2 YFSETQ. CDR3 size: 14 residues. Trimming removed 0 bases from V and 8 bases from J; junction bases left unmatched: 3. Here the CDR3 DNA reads TGCGCCAGCAGCTTGGACAGGGGGCTCGATGAGCAGTTCTTC. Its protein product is CASSLDRGLDEQFF.

CDR3 in amino acids: CAWSVYLTEAFF. The CDR3 nucleotides read TGTGCCTGGAGTGTATACCTGACTGAAGCTTTCTTT. The chain is built from TRBV30 and TRBJ1-1; no firm D call. V gave up 0 bases and J gave up 5 bases, with 7 bases separating them. CDR1 GTSNPN and CDR2 SVGIG come from the germline V gene (reference sequence). The CDR3 covers 12 residues.

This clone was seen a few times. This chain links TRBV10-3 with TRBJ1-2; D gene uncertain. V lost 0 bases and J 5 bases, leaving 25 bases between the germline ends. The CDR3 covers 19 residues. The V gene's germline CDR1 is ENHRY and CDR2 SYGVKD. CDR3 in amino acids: CAISESGRAVMSGSYGYTF. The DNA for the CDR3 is TGTGCCATCAGTGAGTCCGGAAGAGCGGTGATGAGCGGGTCTTATGGCTACACCTTC.

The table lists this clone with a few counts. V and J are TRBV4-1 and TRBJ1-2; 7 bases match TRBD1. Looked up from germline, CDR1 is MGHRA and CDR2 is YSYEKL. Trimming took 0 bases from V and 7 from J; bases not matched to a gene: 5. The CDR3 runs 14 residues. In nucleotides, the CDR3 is TGCGCCAGCAGCCAAGATACGACAGGGAGTGGCTACACCTTC. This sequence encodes CASSQDTTGSGYTF.

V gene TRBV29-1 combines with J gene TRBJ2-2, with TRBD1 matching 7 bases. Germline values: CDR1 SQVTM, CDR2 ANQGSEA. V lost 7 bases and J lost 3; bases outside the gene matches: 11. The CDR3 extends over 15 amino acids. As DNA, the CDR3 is TGCAGCGCCAAGATGGGGACAGCCTACACCGGGGAGCTGTTTTTT. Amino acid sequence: CSAKMGTAYTGELFF.